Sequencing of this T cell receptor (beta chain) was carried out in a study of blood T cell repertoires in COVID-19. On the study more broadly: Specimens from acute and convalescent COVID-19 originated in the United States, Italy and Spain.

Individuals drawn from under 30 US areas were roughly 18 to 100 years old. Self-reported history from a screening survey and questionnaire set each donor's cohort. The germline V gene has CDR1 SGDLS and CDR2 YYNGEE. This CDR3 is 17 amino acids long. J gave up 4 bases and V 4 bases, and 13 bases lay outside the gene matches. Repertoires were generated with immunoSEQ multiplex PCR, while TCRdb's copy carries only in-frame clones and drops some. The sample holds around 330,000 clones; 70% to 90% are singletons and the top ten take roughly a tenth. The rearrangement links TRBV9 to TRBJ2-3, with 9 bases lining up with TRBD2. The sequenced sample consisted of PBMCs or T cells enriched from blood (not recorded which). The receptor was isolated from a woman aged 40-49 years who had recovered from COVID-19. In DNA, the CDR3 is TGTGCCAGCAGCCCTTCCCGGACGGCGGGAGGGCCAGATACGCAGTATTTT. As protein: CASSPSRTAGGPDTQYF.